Below are 27 T cell receptor beta chains sequenced from a single sample in a study of shared clonotypes between healthy human individuals. TCRdb's table, derived via immunoSEQ multiplex PCR, lists solely in-frame clones and lacks some. The data contain over a million clones, around 75% of them seen just once; the ten biggest clones take up roughly 1.5%. The sample was memory CD4+ T cells sorted from blood. Described subset: CD45RA-negative fraction. Receptor source: a man between 18 and 35 years old in good health.

This clone was seen more than once but under ten times. The chain links TRBV11-2 to TRBJ2-2; a weak D match, TRBD2 (5 bases). Trimming removed 4 bases from V and 5 bases from J, with 11 bases in between. CDR1 and CDR2 (germline): SGHAT, FQNNGV. The CDR3 consists of 14 residues. CDR3 sequence: CASSSPRLTGELFF. The DNA for the CDR3 is TGTGCCAGCAGCTCCCCAAGACTAACCGGGGAGCTGTTTTTT.

The CDR3 here is CATGFRGTDTQYF. CDR3 nucleotide sequence: TGTGCCACCGGCTTCAGGGGGACAGATACGCAGTATTTT. The genes are TRBV15 and TRBJ2-3, with 7 bases aligning to TRBD1. CDR1 and CDR2 from the germline V gene are LNHNV and YYDKDF (reference sequence). The CDR3 covers 13 residues. Trimming cost V 8 bases and J 3 bases; bases outside gene matches: 5. The full variable domain, with the rest looked up from reference TRBV15 and TRBJ2-3, is DAMVIQNPRYQVTQFGKPVTLSCSQTLNHNVMYWYQQKSSQAPKLLFHYYDKDFNNEADTPDNFQSRRPNTSFCFLDIRSPGLGDTAMYLCATGFRGTDTQYFGPGTRLTVL.

The rearrangement uses TRBV13 and TRBJ2-2; D gene uncertain. The CDR3 has 15 residues. V shed 5 bases and J shed 3 bases, with 13 bases lying between them. Germline CDR1 reads PRHDT; CDR2 reads FYEKMQ (reference sequence). CDR3 protein: CASSPTPSYTGELFF. The CDR3 DNA reads as TGTGCCAGCAGCCCGACTCCTTCCTACACCGGGGAGCTGTTTTTT.

The chain has TRBV4-1 and TRBJ1-2; TRBD1 matches at 9 bases. There are 15 residues in the CDR3. Unmatched junction bases numbered 9, after V lost 6 bases and J lost 4 bases. The V gene's germline CDR1 is MGHRA and CDR2 YSYEKL. In nucleotides, the CDR3 is TGCGCCAGCAGGCCCACTGGGACAGGGACCTATGGCTACACCTTC. Amino acids: CASRPTGTGTYGYTF.

The chain combines TRBV7-2 with TRBJ2-1, with D unresolved. The CDR3 extends over 13 amino acids. CDR1 and CDR2 from the germline V gene are SGHTA and FQGNSA. Trimming cost V 4 bases and J 8 bases, with 12 bases left between them. As DNA, the CDR3 is TGTGCCAGCAGCTCGCACCCGGTCGATGAGCAGTTCTTC. Amino acid sequence: CASSSHPVDEQFF.

This clone was detected only once. This sequence joins TRBV5-1 and TRBJ2-1; D call uncertain. Trimming cost V 0 bases and J 1 base, with 11 bases left between them. Germline CDR1 is SGHRS and CDR2 is YFSETQ. This CDR3 comprises 16 residues. The CDR3 nucleotides are TGCGCCAGCAGCTTGGCCGGGCTTAGATCCTACAATGAGCAGTTCTTC. It translates to CASSLAGLRSYNEQFF.

The chain carries TRBV7-6 and TRBJ2-7; 7 positions match TRBD2. This CDR3 spans 17 amino acids. Losses at the gene ends were 0 bases for V and 0 bases for J; bases not matched to a gene: 8. Germline assignment: CDR1 SGHVS and CDR2 FNYEAQ. For the CDR3, the DNA is TGTGCCAGCAGCTTAGCGTCGGGGGGACGGAACTCCTACGAGCAGTACTTC. Protein: CASSLASGGRNSYEQYF. The whole variable domain, filled in from reference TRBV7-6 and TRBJ2-7, reads GAGVSQSPRYKVTKRGQDVALRCDPISGHVSLYWYRQALGQGPEFLTYFNYEAQQDKSGLPNDRFSAERPEGSISTLTIQRTEQRDSAMYRCASSLASGGRNSYEQYFGPGTRLTVT.

V and J are TRBV4-3 and TRBJ2-2; 8 bases align to TRBD2. Losses at the gene ends were 4 bases for V and 2 bases for J; bases not matched to a gene: 12. From germline, CDR1 is LGHNA and CDR2 YSLEER. The CDR3 has 18 residues. DNA for the CDR3: TGCGCCAGCAGCCGAGAAAGGTTAGCGGGACCTAACACCGGGGAGCTGTTTTTT. It is translated as CASSRERLAGPNTGELFF.

CDR3 amino acids: CASSMTSGRAMDEQFF. CDR3 DNA: TGTGCCAGCAGCATGACTAGCGGGAGGGCTATGGATGAGCAGTTCTTC. The rearrangement links TRBV9 to TRBJ2-1; TRBD2 matches 14 bases. Per germline, CDR1 SGDLS and CDR2 YYNGEE. CDR3 size: 16 residues. V lost 4 bases, J lost 8 bases, and 8 bases stayed unmatched.

This clone turned up a few times. The same CDR3 can be traced to other DNA sequences in this sample. This sequence joins TRBV5-1 and TRBJ2-3, with D perhaps TRBD1 or TRBD2 (5 bases each). From germline, CDR1 is SGHRS and CDR2 YFSETQ. V lost 2 bases, J lost 4 bases, and 11 bases lay in between. The CDR3 runs 14 residues. CDR3 in amino acids: CASSLGTPSDTQYF. In DNA, the CDR3 is TGCGCCAGCAGCTTAGGGACCCCGTCAGATACGCAGTATTTT.

The chain recombines TRBV5-6 with TRBJ2-1; D is ambiguous. This CDR3 contains 13 residues. Trimming removed 0 bases at V and 10 bases at J, with 11 bases between. The germline gives CDR1 SGHDT, CDR2 YYEEEE. The CDR3 DNA sequence: TGTGCCAGCAGCTTGGTTGGCCAACGGGAGCAGTTCTTC. This sequence encodes CASSLVGQREQFF.

This clone was counted only a few times. V usage is TRBV27 and J usage is TRBJ2-1; 7 bases match TRBD2. The V gene end was trimmed by 6 bases and the J gene end by 7 bases; junction bases not matched to a gene: 12. Germline V lookup: CDR1 MNHEY, CDR2 SMNVEV (reference sequence). This CDR3 has 15 amino acids. DNA for the CDR3: TGTGCCAGCAGCCTTGCGGGCGGGAGTAAAAATGAGCAGTTCTTC. Protein product: CASSLAGGSKNEQFF.

The CDR3 sequence: CASSTDSRGRPYGYTF. CDR3 bases: TGTGCCAGTAGTACAGACTCCAGGGGGAGACCCTATGGCTACACCTTC. The J gene is TRBJ1-2, the V gene TRBV19; 7 positions agree with TRBD1. The germline V gene has CDR1 LNHDA and CDR2 SQIVND (reference sequence). V was pared by 4 bases and J by 4 bases, with 12 bases of the junction left unmatched. CDR3 size: 16 residues.

The genes are TRBV7-9 and TRBJ2-3, with TRBD1 matching 7 bases. The CDR3 extends over 15 amino acids. V lost 1 base, J lost 3 bases, and 4 bases stayed unmatched. Per germline, CDR1 SEHNR and CDR2 FQNEAQ (reference sequence). CDR3 loop: CASSLVGQNTDTQYF. In DNA form, the CDR3 reads TGTGCCAGCAGCTTAGTGGGACAGAATACAGATACGCAGTATTTT. The full variable domain, rest sourced from reference TRBV7-9 and TRBJ2-3, is DTGVSQNPRHKITKRGQNVTFRCDPISEHNRLYWYRQTLGQGPEFLTYFQNEAQLEKSRLLSDRFSAERPKGSFSTLEIQRTEQGDSAMYLCASSLVGQNTDTQYFGPGTRLTVL.

On this clone itself: The sample contains more than one DNA sequence encoding this CDR3. The chain links TRBV4-3 to TRBJ2-6, with TRBD2 as a possible D gene (6 bases). CDR1 and CDR2 (germline): LGHNA, YSLEER. The CDR3 spans 16 residues. Trimming cost V 0 bases and J 3 bases, with 9 bases left between them. The CDR3 region has the DNA TGCGCCAGCAGCCAAGATCGGGGGAGTGGGGCCAACGTCCTGACTTTC. Encoded protein: CASSQDRGSGANVLTF.

This chain links TRBV7-2 with TRBJ2-1; possibly TRBD1 for D (6 bases). Germline values: CDR1 SGHTA, CDR2 FQGNSA. V was pared by 4 bases and J by 4 bases, with 11 bases between. The CDR3 runs to 14 residues. The CDR3 nucleotides are TGTGCCAGCAGCTCGACACAGGGTTACAATGAGCAGTTCTTC. As protein: CASSSTQGYNEQFF.

A single count supports this clone. The rearrangement joins TRBV5-6 to TRBJ2-5; TRBD1 aligns across 10 bases. The J call is uncertain, as TRBJ2-7 better fits the DNA end. CDR1 is SGHDT, CDR2 YYEEEE, per germline. The CDR3 has 15 amino acids. CDR3 amino acids: CASRKAGTGVYEQYF. CDR3 nucleotides: TGTGCCAGCAGGAAGGCCGGGACAGGGGTCTACGAGCAGTACTTC.

This clone was seen more than once but under ten times. This chain joins TRBV27 and TRBJ1-2, with D possibly TRBD1 on 5 matching bases. V shed 5 bases and J shed 0 bases, with 16 bases lying between them. Germline V gene lookup returns CDR1 MNHEY and CDR2 SMNVEV (reference sequence). The CDR3 loop spans 16 amino acids. The CDR3 sequence: CASSPLGLVSNYGYTF. In nucleotides, the CDR3 is TGTGCCAGCAGTCCCCTGGGGCTAGTTTCTAACTATGGCTACACCTTC.

The genes are TRBV5-1 and TRBJ1-1, with D possibly matching TRBD1 (5 bases). The CDR3 runs 15 residues. V shed 3 bases and J shed 2 bases, with 14 bases lying between them. CDR1 and CDR2 (germline): SGHRS, YFSETQ. The CDR3 DNA follows: TGCGCCAGCAGCTATCGACAGCTTCCAAACACTGAAGCTTTCTTT. This sequence encodes CASSYRQLPNTEAFF.

V usage is TRBV5-4 and J usage is TRBJ2-7, with 8 bases lining up with TRBD1. Germline values: CDR1 SGHNT, CDR2 YYREEE (reference sequence). The CDR3 is 15 residues long. Trimming took 4 bases from V and 3 from J; bases not matched to a gene: 9. In DNA, the CDR3 is TGTGCCAGCAGCCGCTCATTGGACAGGGACTACGAGCAGTACTTC. It specifies CASSRSLDRDYEQYF.

The chain couples TRBV27 to TRBJ1-2, with D unclear. CDR3 length: 13 amino acids. Germline lookup yields CDR1 MNHEY and CDR2 SMNVEV (reference sequence). Trimming took 6 bases from V and 4 from J, leaving 12 bases between them. The CDR3 region has the DNA TGTGCCAGCAGCATGGGGTCCATCTATGGCTACACCTTC. It is translated as CASSMGSIYGYTF.

The genes are TRBV30 and TRBJ1-1, with D tentatively TRBD1 (5 bases). The CDR3 has 14 amino acids. Germline CDR1 GTSNPN, CDR2 SVGIG (reference sequence). Trimming removed 0 bases from V and 1 base from J, with 9 bases in between. CDR3 residues: CAWSVKRGNTEAFF. The CDR3 DNA reads TGTGCCTGGAGTGTCAAAAGGGGGAACACTGAAGCTTTCTTT. The full variable domain, in which reference TRBV30 and TRBJ1-1 provide the parts outside the CDR3, is SQTIHQWPATLVQPVGSPLSLECTVEGTSNPNLYWYRQAAGRGLQLLFYSVGIGQISSEVPQNLSASRPQDRQFILSSKKLLLSDSGFYLCAWSVKRGNTEAFFGQGTRLTVV.

The chain uses TRBV28 and TRBJ1-1; TRBD1 aligns across 7 bases. V lost 5 bases and J lost 7; bases outside the gene matches: 13. The CDR3 extends over 15 amino acids. Germline loops: CDR1 MDHEN, CDR2 SYDVKM. The CDR3 sequence: CASSASTGFGIEAFF. CDR3 nucleotide sequence: TGTGCCAGCAGTGCCTCGACAGGGTTCGGAATTGAAGCTTTCTTT.

The chain is built from TRBV14 and TRBJ2-1; no definite D call. The CDR3 spans 16 residues. V was trimmed by 3 bases and J by 8 bases, leaving 20 bases between them. CDR1 is SGHDN and CDR2 is FVKESK in the germline V gene. CDR3: CASSHPVGTPRDEQFF. The CDR3 DNA reads TGTGCCAGCAGCCATCCCGTCGGAACCCCTCGTGATGAGCAGTTCTTC.

CDR3 DNA: TGTGCCAGCAGCCTAGCGGGAGGCCGACTAGGTGAGCAGTTCTTC. It yields the protein CASSLAGGRLGEQFF. The chain couples TRBV5-4 to TRBJ2-1; 11 positions match TRBD2. The CDR3 covers 15 residues. Germline V gene data show CDR1 as SGHNT and CDR2 as YYREEE (reference sequence). V gave up 4 bases and J gave up 9 bases; unmatched junction bases: 9.

This clone came up once. CDR3 nucleotide sequence: TGTGCCAGCAGTCTAACGGGACAGGGAAACAATGAAAAACTGTTTTTT. Its translation is CASSLTGQGNNEKLFF. The chain carries TRBV28 and TRBJ1-4, with TRBD1 identical over 9 bases. Trimming at V came to 5 bases and at J to 5 bases, leaving 9 bases not matched to a gene. CDR1 MDHEN and CDR2 SYDVKM come from the germline V gene. CDR3 length equals 16 residues.

The rearrangement joins TRBV4-3 to TRBJ1-3, with 9 bases fitting TRBD1. The CDR3 extends over 16 amino acids. The trim removed 2 bases at V and 2 bases at J, leaving 4 bases unmatched. Germline V gene lookup returns CDR1 LGHNA and CDR2 YSLEER. In DNA form, the CDR3 reads TGCGCCAGCAGCCAACGCGGGGACAGGGCTGGAAACACCATATATTTT. The encoded protein is CASSQRGDRAGNTIYF.